This TCR beta chain was captured in a study of blood T cells in healthy people across ages (dated by TCRdb to the mid-2010s). Regarding the study in general: Template switching captured roughly one uniquely barcoded TCR beta cDNA molecule per two T cells in model experiments. The study measured age-related changes in TCR beta repertoire diversity using deep sequencing normalized with unique cDNA molecular identifiers. The donors were split into four age groups: young (average around 15 years), middle-aged (39), aged (around 67) and long-lived (under 85). To avoid experimental bias, donors of different ages were spread randomly across the sequencing lanes. The study analyzed two additional independent replicas of 1 million unique cDNA reads from the same blood draw for two donors, one aged 18 to 29 and one aged 80 or older.

The paper as a whole reports these results and caveats: Observed TCR beta diversity per million T cells fell roughly linearly with age, and a significant reduction was already apparent by age around 39. Compared with the aged group, the long-lived group had more naive CD4+ T cells, fewer expanded clones and increased TCR diversity, suggesting age selection. The percentage of naive T cells measured by flow cytometry correlated strongly with observed TCR beta diversity. The CMV infection status of donors was not known, potentially confounding age-related changes in expanded clonotypes. Total diversity estimates from one million sequenced T cells were considered lower bounds and underestimates. Bulk unsorted PBMC profiling prevented conclusive comparison of naive and antigen-experienced compartments.

The germline V gene provides CDR1 SGHRS and CDR2 YFSETQ. Measured from the cysteine to the phenylalanine, the CDR3 is 16 residues long. Only CDR3 DNA remains: 48 bases, in frame from the first base. Here V drops 4 bases and J drops 0 bases, and the junction holds 6 bases not matched to any gene. The library was generated by 5' RACE. This sample was sequenced with an Illumina HiSeq 2500. A second PCR of about 6 to 12 cycles was performed with a sample-barcoded 5' primer and a J-beta primer mix. A template-switch 5' adaptor carrying 12 random nucleotides introduced a unique molecular identifier onto each TCR beta cDNA molecule. At least 2.5 million CDR3-containing paired-end reads were obtained from each sample. All of the RNA was converted into first-strand cDNA using the Mint cDNA synthesis kit, with a TRBC-specific oligonucleotide serving as the primer. After uracil-DNA glycosylase treatment, a first 18-cycle PCR used universal primers M1SS and BC2_uni_R on all cDNA. As for how the authors treated the data: For normalization, 1 million high-quality reads, each with a distinct molecular identifier, were randomly selected from each sample. Reads with shared molecular identifiers were discarded instead of being binned into consensus sequences. CDR3 identification, clonotype clustering and error correction used MiTCR with a Q25 quality threshold and the strictest error-elimination algorithm. A nonparametric unseen species model with Euler transformation was used to estimate a lower bound on total TCR beta diversity. TCRdb applied fastp at Q25 and MiXCR to the public reads, then kept only in-frame beta chains. CDR3 protein sequences are deduplicated, and each keeps its most common genes and DNA. The V and J calls follow TCRdb's processing rather than the paper's. The sample profile shows 1.5 million to 2 million distinct CDR3 sequences; almost 35% of them were found once. About 11% of the sample comes from the top ten.

With regard to this clonotype: Its cognate antigen has yet to be identified. Qualities for individual bases were not recorded, and no much larger clone is one base off.

Donors were a few dozen systemically healthy Caucasian individuals from Russia aged 6 to 90 years. About 10 milliliters of peripheral blood were collected from each donor into EDTA-treated Vacutainer tubes. Ficoll-Paque density-gradient centrifugation was used to isolate PBMCs, with at least 6 million obtained per sample. Total RNA was extracted from PBMCs with Trizol reagent, with at least 5.5 micrograms obtained per sample. The percentages of naive CD45RAhigh/CD27high T cells were determined by flow cytometry on a PBMC aliquot from every donor. The clonotype was recovered from a woman younger than 45 in good health. The chain links TRBV5-1 with TRBJ1-2, and 10 junction bases match TRBD1. The specimen was blood. CDR3 sequence: CASSKGQGHTNYGYTF. The sequence in DNA is TGCGCCAGCAGCAAGGGACAGGGGCATACTAACTATGGCTACACCTTC.